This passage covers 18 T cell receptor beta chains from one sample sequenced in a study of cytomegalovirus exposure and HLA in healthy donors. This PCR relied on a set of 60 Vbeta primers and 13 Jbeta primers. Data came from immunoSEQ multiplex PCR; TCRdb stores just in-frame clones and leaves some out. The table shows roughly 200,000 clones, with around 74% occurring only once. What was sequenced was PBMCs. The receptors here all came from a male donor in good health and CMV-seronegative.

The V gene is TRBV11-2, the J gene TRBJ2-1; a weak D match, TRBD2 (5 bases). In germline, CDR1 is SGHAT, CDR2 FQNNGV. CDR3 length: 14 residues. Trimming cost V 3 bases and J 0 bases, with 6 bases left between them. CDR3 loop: CASSFSDSYNEQFF. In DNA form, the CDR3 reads TGTGCCAGCAGCTTTAGCGACTCCTACAATGAGCAGTTCTTC.

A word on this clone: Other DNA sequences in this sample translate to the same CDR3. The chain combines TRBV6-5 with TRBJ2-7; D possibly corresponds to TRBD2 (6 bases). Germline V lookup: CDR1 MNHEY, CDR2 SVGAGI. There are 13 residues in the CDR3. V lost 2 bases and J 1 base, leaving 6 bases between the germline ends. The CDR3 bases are TGTGCCAGCAGTTACGGGGGGTCCTACGAGCAGTACTTC. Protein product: CASSYGGSYEQYF.

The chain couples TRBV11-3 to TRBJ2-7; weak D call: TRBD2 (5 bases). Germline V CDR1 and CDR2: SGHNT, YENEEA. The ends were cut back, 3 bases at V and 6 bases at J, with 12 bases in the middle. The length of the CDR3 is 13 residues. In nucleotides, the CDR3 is TGTGCCAGCAGCTTGGGCTATAGCGCCGAGCAGTACTTC. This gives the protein CASSLGYSAEQYF. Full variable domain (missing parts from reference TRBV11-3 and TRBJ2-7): EAGVVQSPRYKIIEKKQPVAFWCNPISGHNTLYWYLQNLGQGPELLIRYENEEAVDDSQLPKDRFSAERLKGVDSTLKIQPAELGDSAVYLCASSLGYSAEQYFGPGTRLTVT.

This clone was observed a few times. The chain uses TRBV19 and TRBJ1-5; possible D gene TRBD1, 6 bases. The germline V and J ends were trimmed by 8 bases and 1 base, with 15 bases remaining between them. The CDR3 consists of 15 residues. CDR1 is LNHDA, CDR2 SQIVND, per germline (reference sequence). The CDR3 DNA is TGTGCCAGTCTCCCCGGGACACGGAGCAATCAGCCCCAGCATTTT. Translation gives CASLPGTRSNQPQHF.

The CDR3 region is CASSHTRGGPGNTIYF. CDR3 sequence (DNA): TGTGCCAGCAGCCACACTCGGGGAGGACCAGGAAACACCATATATTTT. V usage is TRBV5-5 and J usage is TRBJ1-3; D gene uncertain. CDR1 and CDR2 from the germline V gene are SGHKS and YYEKEE (reference sequence). The CDR3 contains 16 residues. With 4 bases removed from V and 4 bases from J, the gap between germline ends came to 18 bases.

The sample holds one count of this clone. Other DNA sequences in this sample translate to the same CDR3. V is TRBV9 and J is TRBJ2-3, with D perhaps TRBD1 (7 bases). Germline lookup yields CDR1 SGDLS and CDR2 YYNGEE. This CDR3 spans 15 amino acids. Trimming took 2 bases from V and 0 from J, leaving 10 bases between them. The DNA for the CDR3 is TGTGCCAGCAGCGTGGAGGGGGCAAGCACAGATACGCAGTATTTT. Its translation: CASSVEGASTDTQYF. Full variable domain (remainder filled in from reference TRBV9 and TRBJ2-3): DSGVTQTPKHLITATGQRVTLRCSPRSGDLSVYWYQQSLDQGLQFLIQYYNGEERAKGNILERFSAQQFPDLHSELNLSSLELGDSALYFCASSVEGASTDTQYFGPGTRLTVL.

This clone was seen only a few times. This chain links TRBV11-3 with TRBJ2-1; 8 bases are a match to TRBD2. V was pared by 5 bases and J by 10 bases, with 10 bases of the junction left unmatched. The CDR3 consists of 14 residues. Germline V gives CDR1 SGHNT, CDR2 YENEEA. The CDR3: CASSDGGAVEEQFF. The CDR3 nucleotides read TGTGCCAGCAGCGACGGGGGGGCGGTTGAGGAGCAGTTCTTC.

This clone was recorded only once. CDR3 sequence reads: CASSLPGQGFEGLYF. The CDR3 DNA follows: TGTGCCAGCAGTTTACCGGGACAGGGGTTTGAGGGTCTGTACTTC. The gene calls are TRBV28 and TRBJ2-7, with TRBD1 matching 10 bases. V was clipped by 2 bases and J by 12 bases; unmatched bases: 13. The germline V gene encodes CDR1 MDHEN and CDR2 SYDVKM. This CDR3 is 15 amino acids long.

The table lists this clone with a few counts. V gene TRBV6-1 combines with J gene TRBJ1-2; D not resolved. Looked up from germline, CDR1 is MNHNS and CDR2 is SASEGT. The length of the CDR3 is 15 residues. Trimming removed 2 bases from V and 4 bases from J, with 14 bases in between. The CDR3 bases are TGTGCCAGCAGTGAAAGGAGGGTCGTAAGCTATGGCTACACCTTC. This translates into CASSERRVVSYGYTF.

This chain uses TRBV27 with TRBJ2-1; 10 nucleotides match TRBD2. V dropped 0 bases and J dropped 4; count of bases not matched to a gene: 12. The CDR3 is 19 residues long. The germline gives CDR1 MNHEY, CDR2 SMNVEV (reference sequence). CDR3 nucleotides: TGTGCCAGCAGTTTATCCATCGTCGGGACTAGCGCCAAGTACAATGAGCAGTTCTTC. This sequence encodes CASSLSIVGTSAKYNEQFF.

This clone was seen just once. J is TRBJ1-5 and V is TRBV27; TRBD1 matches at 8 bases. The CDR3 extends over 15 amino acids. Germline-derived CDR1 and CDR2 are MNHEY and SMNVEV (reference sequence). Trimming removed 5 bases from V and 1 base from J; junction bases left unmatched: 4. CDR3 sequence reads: CASSLGQGSNQPQHF. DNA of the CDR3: TGTGCCAGCAGTCTTGGACAGGGAAGCAATCAGCCCCAGCATTTT.

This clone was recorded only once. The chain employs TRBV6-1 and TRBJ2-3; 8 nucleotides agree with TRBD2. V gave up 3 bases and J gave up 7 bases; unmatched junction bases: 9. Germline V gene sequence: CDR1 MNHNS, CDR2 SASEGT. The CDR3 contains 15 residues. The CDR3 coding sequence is TGTGCCAGCAGTGATCCGGGACTAGAACGATATACGCAGTATTTT. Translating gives CASSDPGLERYTQYF.

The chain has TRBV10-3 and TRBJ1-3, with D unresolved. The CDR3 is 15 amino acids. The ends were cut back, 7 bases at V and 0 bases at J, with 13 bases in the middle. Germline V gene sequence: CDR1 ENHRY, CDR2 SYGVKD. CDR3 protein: CAIKAGLYSGNTIYF. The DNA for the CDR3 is TGTGCCATCAAGGCCGGACTCTACTCTGGAAACACCATATATTTT.

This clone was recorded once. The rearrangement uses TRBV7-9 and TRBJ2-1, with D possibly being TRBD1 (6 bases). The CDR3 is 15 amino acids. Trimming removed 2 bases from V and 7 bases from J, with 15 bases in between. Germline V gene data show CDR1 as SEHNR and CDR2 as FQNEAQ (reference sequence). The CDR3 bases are TGTGCCAGCAGCTTACGCTCAACAGGGTGGAATGAGCAGTTCTTC. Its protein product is CASSLRSTGWNEQFF.

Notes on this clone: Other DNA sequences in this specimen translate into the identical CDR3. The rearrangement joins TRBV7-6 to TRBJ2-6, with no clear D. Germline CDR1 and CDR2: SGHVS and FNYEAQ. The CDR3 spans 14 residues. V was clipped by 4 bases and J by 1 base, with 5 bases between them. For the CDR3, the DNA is TGTGCCAGCAGCTCTAGTTCTGGGGCCAACGTCCTGACTTTC. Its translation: CASSSSSGANVLTF.

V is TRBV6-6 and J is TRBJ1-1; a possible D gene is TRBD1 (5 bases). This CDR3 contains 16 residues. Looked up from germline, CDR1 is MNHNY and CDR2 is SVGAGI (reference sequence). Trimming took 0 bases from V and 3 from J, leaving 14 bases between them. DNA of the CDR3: TGTGCCAGCAGTTACTCGATCGTCCGGGGGTACACTGAAGCTTTCTTT. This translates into CASSYSIVRGYTEAFF.

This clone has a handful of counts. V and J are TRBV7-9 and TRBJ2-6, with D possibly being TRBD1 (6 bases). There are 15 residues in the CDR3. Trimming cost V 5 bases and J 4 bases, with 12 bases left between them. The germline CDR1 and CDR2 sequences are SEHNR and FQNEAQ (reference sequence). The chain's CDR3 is CASSARGAGANVLTF. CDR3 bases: TGTGCCAGCAGCGCCAGGGGAGCAGGGGCCAACGTCCTGACTTTC.

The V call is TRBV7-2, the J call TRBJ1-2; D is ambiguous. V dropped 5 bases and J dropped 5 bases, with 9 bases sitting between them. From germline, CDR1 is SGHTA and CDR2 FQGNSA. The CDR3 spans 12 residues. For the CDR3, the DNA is TGTGCCAGCAGCGCCTACGGGTATGGCTACACCTTC. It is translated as CASSAYGYGYTF.